What follows describes a single T cell receptor beta chain. The entry originates in a study of CD8 T cells in Susac syndrome. CDR1 and CDR2 (germline): LGHDT, YNNKEL (reference sequence). Germline trimming cut 0 bases from V and 5 bases from J; bases unmatched to any gene: 6. The CDR3 length is 15 residues. About 0.5 to 1 ug RNA was reverse transcribed with random hexamers. Via MiXCR, TCRdb re-called the immunoSEQ multiplex PCR reads, giving one row per CDR3 protein. The sample shows 110,000 or so distinct CDR3 sequences, 90% to 95% of them seen only once. The sequenced material came from CD4+ T cells from PBMCs. The source is a human donor with multiple sclerosis. V gene TRBV3-1 combines with J gene TRBJ2-5, with 7 bases matching TRBD1. CDR3 DNA sequence: TGTGCCAGCAGCCAAGATGACAGGGCATCGGAGACCCAGTACTTC. It encodes CASSQDDRASETQYF.